This T cell receptor (beta chain) was recorded in a study of B cell selection in AIRE deficiency. This clone was seen only once. Its antigen remains unidentified. General study findings and limits: Healthy Tconv contained about 35% of shared healthy Treg sequences; only TCRbeta sequenced.

Method: immunoSEQ multiplex PCR; TCRdb's copy keeps in-frame clones and lacks some. The sample contains 12,000 to 15,000 clones, roughly 91% of which appear only once. Regulatory T cells were sorted as CD4+CD25hiCD127low/negative. This TCR was sampled from a human donor with AIRE deficiency. Material for sequencing was Tregs sorted from PBMCs.

CDR3 nucleotide sequence: TGTGCCAGCCGAAGGACAGTCGCTAACTATGGCTACACCTTC. Its translation: CASRRTVANYGYTF. V is TRBV2 and J is TRBJ1-2, with D possibly matching TRBD1 (6 bases). Germline V gene data show CDR1 as SNHLY and CDR2 as FYNNEI. The CDR3 is made up of 14 amino acids. Trimming took 8 bases from V and 0 from J, leaving 13 bases between them.